These 9 T cell receptor beta chains originate from one sample sequenced in a study of blood T cell repertoires in COVID-19. The data were produced by immunoSEQ multiplex PCR, yet TCRdb's version contains in-frame clones alone and is incomplete. The data contain some 140,000 clones, 75% to 95% of them singletons. Specimen: peripheral blood. These receptors originate from a man aged 50 to 60 with acute or convalescent COVID-19.

V usage is TRBV9 and J usage is TRBJ2-1; D might be TRBD2 (6 bases). The V and J ends lost 7 bases and 0 bases respectively, with 14 bases between them. Germline assignment: CDR1 SGDLS and CDR2 YYNGEE. This CDR3 has 15 amino acids. CDR3 in DNA: TGTGCCAGCGCGGGAACCACCTCCTCCTACAATGAGCAGTTCTTC. Protein sequence: CASAGTTSSYNEQFF. Variable domain in full (rest from reference TRBV9 and TRBJ2-1): DSGVTQTPKHLITATGQRVTLRCSPRSGDLSVYWYQQSLDQGLQFLIQYYNGEERAKGNILERFSAQQFPDLHSELNLSSLELGDSALYFCASAGTTSSYNEQFFGPGTRLTVL.

The chain is built from TRBV7-2 and TRBJ1-5, with a tentative D call TRBD1 (5 bases). Germline V gives CDR1 SGHTA, CDR2 FQGNSA. The CDR3 extends over 16 amino acids. V lost 5 bases, J lost 1 base, and 15 bases lay in between. The DNA of the CDR3 is TGTGCCAGCAGCCAAAAGTCAGGGTCCAGCAATCAGCCCCAGCATTTT. Its protein is CASSQKSGSSNQPQHF.

J is TRBJ2-1 and V is TRBV6-2 or TRBV6-3; 7 bases map to TRBD1. V dropped 6 bases and J dropped 4; count of bases not matched to a gene: 3. Germline V lookup: CDR1 MNHEY, CDR2 SVGEGT. This CDR3 is built from 13 residues. CDR3 nucleotides: TGTGCCAGCAGCAGGGACAGTTACAATGAGCAGTTCTTC. It specifies CASSRDSYNEQFF.

The chain joins TRBV10-1 to TRBJ2-1, with 8 bases aligning to TRBD2. The CDR3 has 15 residues. CDR1 WNHNN and CDR2 SYGVQD come from the germline V gene (reference sequence). The V gene end was trimmed by 3 bases and the J gene end by 7 bases; junction bases not matched to a gene: 8. CDR3 DNA: TGCGCCAGCAGTGACCACAAACTAGCGGCGAATGAGCAGTTCTTC. Protein sequence: CASSDHKLAANEQFF.

The chain uses TRBV5-5 and TRBJ1-6, with D hard to call. Per germline, CDR1 SGHKS and CDR2 YYEKEE (reference sequence). The CDR3 is made up of 17 amino acids. Trimming left V 2 bases short and J 0 bases short, with 12 bases between. The CDR3 sequence: CASSFTPASSYNSPLHF. The CDR3 DNA follows: TGTGCCAGCAGCTTTACCCCAGCGAGCTCCTATAATTCACCCCTCCACTTT.

The J gene is TRBJ2-2, the V gene TRBV28, with D possibly TRBD2 on 5 matching bases. Per the germline V gene, CDR1 is MDHEN and CDR2 is SYDVKM. The CDR3 totals 12 residues. Trimming took 3 bases from V and 9 from J, leaving 8 bases between them. CDR3 coding DNA: TGTGCCAGCAGTTTGAGGGCCCGGGAGCTGTTTTTT. This translates into CASSLRARELFF.

The chain employs TRBV7-2 and TRBJ1-6; D not resolved. CDR1 SGHTA and CDR2 FQGNSA come from the germline V gene. The CDR3 runs to 13 residues. V lost 6 bases and J 8 bases, leaving 11 bases between the germline ends. The CDR3 nucleotides read TGTGCCAGCAGTGCTAATTTGGATTCACCCCTCCACTTT. This codes for CASSANLDSPLHF. The whole variable domain, filled in from reference TRBV7-2 and TRBJ1-6, reads GAGVSQSPSNKVTEKGKDVELRCDPISGHTALYWYRQSLGQGLEFLIYFQGNSAPDKSGLPSDRFSAERTGGSVSTLTIQRTQQEDSAVYLCASSANLDSPLHFGNGTRLTVT.

This chain connects TRBV2 to TRBJ2-7; 7 bases map to TRBD1. The length of the CDR3 is 12 residues. CDR1 is SNHLY and CDR2 is FYNNEI in the germline V gene. V trimming: 8 bases; J trimming: 2 bases; junction bases outside the gene matches: 3. The CDR3 nucleotides are TGTGCCAGCGGACAGGACCCCTACGAGCAGTACGTC. Encoded protein: CASGQDPYEQYV.

The chain links TRBV28 to TRBJ2-7, with 8 bases fitting TRBD1. Trimming at V came to 7 bases and at J to 0 bases, leaving 5 bases not matched to a gene. Germline V gives CDR1 MDHEN, CDR2 SYDVKM. The CDR3 spans 14 residues. CDR3 sequence (DNA): TGTGCCAGCAAACGGACAGGGAGCTCCTACGAGCAGTACTTC. Translating gives CASKRTGSSYEQYF. Complete variable domain (other parts from reference TRBV28 and TRBJ2-7): DVKVTQSSRYLVKRTGEKVFLECVQDMDHENMFWYRQDPGLGLRLIYFSYDVKMKEKGDIPEGYSVSREKKERFSLILESASTNQTSMYLCASKRTGSSYEQYFGPGTRLTVT.